A single sample gave rise to the 17 T cell receptor beta chains below, sequenced in a study of identical twins. TCRdb recomputed calls from the 5' RACE reads with MiXCR, one row per CDR3 protein. This sample has about 690,000 distinct CDR3 sequences, with 5.5% to 7.5% found just once. Sequenced material: naive T cells sorted from blood. The receptors stem from a man aged 18 to 35 in good health.

In its sample, this clonotype was seen many times. J is TRBJ2-5 and V is TRBV4-1; tentatively, D is TRBD1 (5 bases). Per germline, CDR1 MGHRA and CDR2 YSYEKL. This CDR3 has 13 amino acids. V lost 4 bases and J 5 bases, leaving 11 bases between the germline ends. CDR3 sequence (DNA): TGCGCCAGCAGCCGGACACTGGTGGAGACCCAGTACTTC. Translation: CASSRTLVETQYF.

The rearrangement links TRBV6-2 or TRBV6-3 to TRBJ2-6; D perhaps matches TRBD1 (6 bases). V was trimmed by 5 bases and J by 4 bases, leaving 15 bases between them. Germline CDR1 MNHEY, CDR2 SVGEGT. This CDR3 region has 16 residues. This CDR3 is CASSTVGGEGANVLTF. The DNA for the CDR3 is TGTGCCAGCAGTACCGTTGGGGGCGAGGGGGCCAACGTCCTGACTTTC.

To note about this clonotype: This sequence may be a read error, since a much larger clone differs from it by one base. Since no conserved phenylalanine or tryptophan closes the CDR3, a read error is the likely cause. The chain combines TRBV5-1 with TRBJ2-7, with D uncertain. Trimming took 4 bases from V and 7 from J, leaving 6 bases between them. In germline, CDR1 is SGHRS, CDR2 YFSETQ. CDR3 length: 10 residues. CDR3 nucleotides: TGCGCCAGCAGCGGTACAGAGCAGTACTAC. It codes for CASSGTEQYY.

The gene calls are TRBV4-2 and TRBJ1-4; 8 nucleotides align to TRBD1. Trimming cost V 1 base and J 3 bases; bases outside gene matches: 7. CDR1 and CDR2 (germline): LGHNA, YNFKEQ. This CDR3 contains 17 residues. The CDR3 sequence is CASSQAAGGSANEKLFF. CDR3 bases: TGTGCCAGCAGCCAAGCCGCAGGGGGCTCAGCTAATGAAAAACTGTTTTTT.

In this sample, this clonotype turned up many times. One junction end disagrees with the germline gene, perhaps due to a read error. The chain combines TRBV29-1 with TRBJ1-2, with 7 positions matching TRBD1. CDR1 is SQVTM, CDR2 ANQGSEA, per germline. The CDR3 is made up of 13 amino acids. This chain's CDR3 is CSSRPQGDYGYTF. The CDR3 DNA reads TGCAGCTCCCGACCCCAGGGGGACTACGGCTACACCTTC.

In this sample, this clonotype turned up many times. The chain carries TRBV12-3 or TRBV12-4 and TRBJ2-5; 7 nucleotides align to TRBD1. The trim removed 4 bases at V and 3 bases at J, leaving 2 bases unmatched. The CDR3 loop spans 13 amino acids. CDR3 sequence: CASSWDREETQYF. CDR3 DNA: TGTGCCAGCAGTTGGGACAGAGAAGAGACCCAGTACTTC.

The table lists this clonotype with many counts. DNA for the CDR3: TGCAGCGTTAAGAAGGGGAATGAGCAGTTCTTC. Its translation: CSVKKGNEQFF. The chain couples TRBV29-1 to TRBJ2-1; TRBD1 is a possible D gene (5 bases). The CDR3 is 11 amino acids. The V gene lost 5 bases and the J gene lost 7 bases, with 9 bases spanning the gap. CDR1 SQVTM and CDR2 ANQGSEA come from the germline V gene.

The chain employs TRBV29-1 and TRBJ2-2; D call uncertain. The V gene's germline CDR1 is SQVTM and CDR2 ANQGSEA. Trimming pared 5 bases from V and 6 bases from J, leaving 7 bases between. The length of the CDR3 is 11 residues. Here the CDR3 reads CSVWFSGELFF. As DNA, the CDR3 is TGCAGCGTTTGGTTTTCCGGGGAGCTGTTTTTT.

J is TRBJ1-4 and V is TRBV7-9; 10 positions match TRBD1. After removal of 3 bases from V and 5 bases from J, the junction contained 3 bases not matched to a gene. Germline loops: CDR1 SEHNR, CDR2 FQNEAQ (reference sequence). The CDR3 is 15 amino acids. CDR3 coding DNA: TGTGCCAGCAGCTTTAGACAGGGGGCGAATGAAAAACTGTTTTTT. Translation gives CASSFRQGANEKLFF.

This clonotype was seen many times. This chain links TRBV20-1 with TRBJ2-5, with D hard to call. The CDR3 has 12 amino acids. V was clipped by 0 bases and J by 5 bases, with 7 bases between them. Germline values: CDR1 DFQATT, CDR2 SNEGSKA (reference sequence). CDR3 residues: CSARDLSETQYF. The CDR3 bases are TGCAGTGCTAGAGATCTCTCGGAGACCCAGTACTTC.

At least ten counts were recorded for this clonotype. The gene calls are TRBV20-1 and TRBJ2-7; possibly TRBD1 for D (5 bases). Germline loops: CDR1 DFQATT, CDR2 SNEGSKA (reference sequence). Trimming stripped 7 bases from V and 3 bases from J, with 7 bases between. The length of the CDR3 is 10 residues. For the CDR3, the DNA is TGCAGTGTTGACAGCTACGAGCAGTACTTC. This codes for CSVDSYEQYF.

The V gene is TRBV7-8, the J gene TRBJ1-6; D gene unclear. This CDR3 is 15 amino acids long. V was clipped by 0 bases and J by 8 bases, with 11 bases between them. CDR1 and CDR2 (germline): SGHVS, FQNEAQ. The CDR3, as DNA: TGTGCCAGCAGCTTAGCGCGAAGTGCTGATTCACCCCTCCACTTT. Its translation is CASSLARSADSPLHF.

This clonotype came up many times. The rearrangement links TRBV29-1 to TRBJ1-2; 7 bases are shared with TRBD1. Losses at the gene ends were 4 bases for V and 11 bases for J; bases not matched to a gene: 10. There are 12 residues in the CDR3. The V gene's germline CDR1 is SQVTM and CDR2 ANQGSEA. CDR3 bases: TGCAGCGTTGCTGGAACACAGGGGCTTTACACCTTC. It is translated as CSVAGTQGLYTF.

Note on this clonotype: A much bigger clone sits one base away, suggesting this may be a read error. The rearrangement joins TRBV29-1 to TRBJ2-5; 8 nucleotides align to TRBD1. This CDR3 region has 13 residues. Germline assignment: CDR1 SQVTM and CDR2 ANQGSEA. Here the CDR3 DNA reads TGCAGCGTTGAATGGACAGGGTCGGAGATCCAGTACTTC. This gives the protein CSVEWTGSEIQYF.

This clonotype was picked up many times. This chain joins TRBV10-3 and TRBJ2-7, with TRBD2 identical over 11 bases. The CDR3 has 13 amino acids. Germline CDR1 ENHRY, CDR2 SYGVKD. The V and J ends lost 10 bases and 4 bases, in that order; junction bases with no gene match: 6. The CDR3 bases are TGTGCCACCCGACTAGCGGGAACGTACGAGCAGTACTTC. Translating gives CATRLAGTYEQYF.

This clonotype was seen more than once but under ten times. This chain connects TRBV5-1 to TRBJ1-2; 8 nucleotides match TRBD1. The CDR3 loop spans 15 amino acids. Germline CDR1 and CDR2: SGHRS and YFSETQ. After removal of 1 base from V and 6 bases from J, the junction contained 8 bases not matched to a gene. The CDR3, as DNA: TGCGCCAGCAGCTTGCCCGGCGGGGGACAGGATGGCTACACCTTC. Translating gives CASSLPGGGQDGYTF.

Concerning this clonotype: This may be a read error: a much more frequent sequence differs by one nucleotide. This CDR3 reads CASSKMASGSADTQYF. The CDR3 DNA follows: TGTGCCAGCAGCAAAATGGCTAGCGGGAGTGCAGATACGCAGTATTTT. The V call is TRBV4-2, the J call TRBJ2-3, with 10 bases that match TRBD2. The CDR3 is 16 residues long. With 5 bases clipped from V and 4 bases from J, the junction kept 9 bases outside the gene matches. Germline CDR1 and CDR2: LGHNA and YNFKEQ.